The 4 T cell receptor beta chains below come from one sample, sequenced in a study of blood T cell repertoires in COVID-19. Profiling relied on immunoSEQ multiplex PCR, and the TCRdb table lists in-frame clones only, not all of them. This table has 300,000 to 350,000 clones, 87% appearing once. What was sequenced was peripheral blood. The receptors derive from a man aged 25-45 years with COVID-19, enrolled during active disease.

The V call is TRBV27, the J call TRBJ1-1, with D possibly matching TRBD1 (6 bases). The CDR3 extends over 18 amino acids. Trimming removed 7 bases from V and 0 bases from J, with 24 bases in between. Germline V lookup: CDR1 MNHEY, CDR2 SMNVEV (reference sequence). CDR3 sequence (DNA): TGTGCCAGCACAAACTCGTGGGGGGGGCGGACAGTGAACACTGAAGCTTTCTTT. This translates into CASTNSWGGRTVNTEAFF.

This clone has only a few counts. V gene TRBV10-3 combines with J gene TRBJ1-2; D gene ambiguous. The V gene's germline CDR1 is ENHRY and CDR2 SYGVKD. Trimming shortened V by 3 bases and J by 8 bases, and 16 bases separated the two germline ends. There are 14 residues in the CDR3. The CDR3 DNA reads TGTGCCATCAGTGACCCCCGGGGTAGGGAAGGCTACACCTTC. It is translated as CAISDPRGREGYTF.

The chain carries TRBV18 and TRBJ1-2; the match to TRBD1 covers 7 bases. Germline loops: CDR1 KGHSH, CDR2 LQKENI. The length of the CDR3 is 16 residues. J lost 3 bases, V lost 3 bases, and 10 bases had no gene match. The CDR3 loop reads CASSPGPGGDDYGYTF. As DNA, the CDR3 is TGTGCCAGCTCACCCGGTCCAGGGGGAGATGACTATGGCTACACCTTC.

This CDR3 reads CATSVLLGQGDFYGYTF. CDR3 nucleotide sequence: TGTGCCACCTCGGTTCTGCTTGGACAGGGCGATTTCTATGGCTACACCTTC. The chain employs TRBV19 and TRBJ1-2, with 8 bases identical to TRBD1. The germline gives CDR1 LNHDA, CDR2 SQIVND (reference sequence). The V segment lost 10 bases and the J segment 4 bases; nucleotides outside the gene matches: 20. CDR3 size: 17 residues.